This T cell receptor (beta chain) was profiled in a study of response to subunit inactivated influenza vaccine. Study-level points and caveats: Each seasonal influenza vaccination, the authors suggested, recruits few new T cells.

TCRdb itself ran the RT-PCR reads through MiXCR, one entry per CDR3 protein. In the table there are some 300,000 distinct CDR3 sequences, around 22% of which are singletons. Germline CDR1 is KGHDR and CDR2 is SFDVKD. The CDR3 is made up of 16 amino acids. V gave up 4 bases and J gave up 2 bases; unmatched junction bases: 7. A word on this clonotype: What it binds is not known.

This TCR derives from a man between 50 and 75 years old who received an inactivated influenza vaccine. This material consisted of PBMCs from blood, taken about 20 months after vaccination. The chain is built from TRBV24-1 and TRBJ2-3; the match to TRBD2 covers 8 bases. CDR3 nucleotide sequence: TGTGCCACCAGTGACCGTAGCGGGGACCACACAGATACGCAGTATTTT. Translated: CATSDRSGDHTDTQYF.